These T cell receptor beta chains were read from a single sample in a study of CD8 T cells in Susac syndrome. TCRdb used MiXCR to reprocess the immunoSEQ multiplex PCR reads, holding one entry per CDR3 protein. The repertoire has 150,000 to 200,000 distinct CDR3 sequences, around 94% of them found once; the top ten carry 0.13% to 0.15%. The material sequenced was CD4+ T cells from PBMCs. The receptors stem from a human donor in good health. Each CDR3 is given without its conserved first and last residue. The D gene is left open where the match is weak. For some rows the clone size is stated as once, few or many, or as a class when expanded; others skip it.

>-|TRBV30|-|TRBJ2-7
AWSRTIYEQY
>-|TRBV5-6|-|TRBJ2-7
ASRFRRDLSSYEQY
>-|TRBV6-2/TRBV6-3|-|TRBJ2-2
ASRITQGGTGELF
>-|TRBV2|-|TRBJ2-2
ASSEGRINTGELF
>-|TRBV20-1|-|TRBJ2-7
SASGPQGRSYEQY
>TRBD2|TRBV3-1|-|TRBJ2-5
ASSQASGGALETQY
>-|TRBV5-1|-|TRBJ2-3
ASSLDVGADTQY
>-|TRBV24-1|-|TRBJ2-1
ATSDWATTGHEQF
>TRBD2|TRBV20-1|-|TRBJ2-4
SAREVAGNIQY
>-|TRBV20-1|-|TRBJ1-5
SARDTGGGNQPQH
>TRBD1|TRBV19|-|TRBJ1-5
ASSFGQVNQPQH
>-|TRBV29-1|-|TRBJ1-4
SVGYGNNEKLF
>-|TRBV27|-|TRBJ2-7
ASSLTIRGEQY
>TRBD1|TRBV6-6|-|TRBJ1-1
ASSSTDRETEAF
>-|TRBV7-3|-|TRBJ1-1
ASSLTPRTANTEAF
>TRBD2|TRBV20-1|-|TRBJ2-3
SARAASGGTDTQY
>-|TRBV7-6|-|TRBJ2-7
ASSRWTGPSYEQY
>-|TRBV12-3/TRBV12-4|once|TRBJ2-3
ASSPRERGNTDTQY
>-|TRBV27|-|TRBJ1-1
ASSPGGGRVLNTEAF
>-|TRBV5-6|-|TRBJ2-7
ASSLVGNRNEQY
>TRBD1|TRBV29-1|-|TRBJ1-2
SVVGDRGYT
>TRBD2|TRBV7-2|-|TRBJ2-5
ASSSGLRETQY
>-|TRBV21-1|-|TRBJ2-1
ASLQGPPHNEQF
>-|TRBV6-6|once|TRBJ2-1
ASSVGGRSYNEQF
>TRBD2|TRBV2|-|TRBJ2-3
ASSRGLADTQY
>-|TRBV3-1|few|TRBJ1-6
ASSQVQGNSPLH
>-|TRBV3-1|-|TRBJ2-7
ASSQRGIYEQY
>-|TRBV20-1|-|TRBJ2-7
SARVGGGSYEQY
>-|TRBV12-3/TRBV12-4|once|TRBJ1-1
ASSPTWSGTEAF
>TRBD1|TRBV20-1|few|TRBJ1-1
SARLPGQPNTEAF
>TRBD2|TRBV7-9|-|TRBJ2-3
ASSLSLAGSHNTQY
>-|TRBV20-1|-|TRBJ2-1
SAPRGGLYYNEQF
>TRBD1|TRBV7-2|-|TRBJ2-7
ASSSPDRGGYEQY
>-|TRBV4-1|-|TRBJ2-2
ASSDEGGVPGELF
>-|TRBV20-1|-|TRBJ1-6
SASTLDRDNSPLH
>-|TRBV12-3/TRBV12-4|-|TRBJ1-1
ASRVREAEAF
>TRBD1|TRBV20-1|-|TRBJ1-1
SARDRQGSWTEAF
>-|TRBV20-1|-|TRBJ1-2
SARDVGVGGYT
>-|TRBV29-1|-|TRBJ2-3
SAEQGIRTDTQY
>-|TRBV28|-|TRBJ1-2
ASSLPGEGGYT
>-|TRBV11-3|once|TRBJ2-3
ASSLSAASTDTQY
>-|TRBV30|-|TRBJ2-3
AWSPTGGTQY
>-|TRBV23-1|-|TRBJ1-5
ASSQSYRNSNQPQH
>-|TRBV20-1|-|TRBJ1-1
SARSGITEAF
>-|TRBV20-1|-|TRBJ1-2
SARGQSYGYT
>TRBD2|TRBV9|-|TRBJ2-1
ASSVSPGLAGGEQF
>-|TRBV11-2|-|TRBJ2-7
ASSLGIGTYEQY
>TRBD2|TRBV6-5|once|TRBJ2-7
ASSLLAAMSYEQY
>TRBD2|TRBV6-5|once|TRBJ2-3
ASSYSTASGGYTDTQY
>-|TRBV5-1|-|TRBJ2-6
ASSLEYLATANVLT
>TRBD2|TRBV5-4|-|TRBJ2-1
ASSARTSGGNEQF
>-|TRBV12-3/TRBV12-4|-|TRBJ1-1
ASRPGGGSAEAF
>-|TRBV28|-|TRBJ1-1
ASTTEGFEAF
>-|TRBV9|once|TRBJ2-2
ASSVGQFTGELF
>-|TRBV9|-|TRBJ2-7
ASSASTGVRGEQY